A selection of T cell receptor beta chains follows, all from one sample in a study of identifying expanded T cells in peripheral blood. Profiled with immunoSEQ multiplex PCR; TCRdb holds only in-frame clones, not every one. The sample contains about 85,000 clones, more than 70% of which appear only once. Sequencing input: blood. The receptor source for this set is a person aged 18 to 75 in good health. Each CDR3 is given with its conserved first and last residue. D genes are given only for firm matches. Part of the rows lack a size; the others show once, few, many or a class for expanded clones.

>TRBV9|-|-|TRBJ2-1
TGTGCCAGCAGCGGCGGGGTGAATGAGCAGTTCTTC
CASSGGVNEQFF
>TRBV9|-|once|TRBJ2-1
TGTGCCAGCAGCGTAGACCCTGGTTACAATGAGCAGTTCTTC
CASSVDPGYNEQFF
>TRBV5-5|-|-|TRBJ2-7
TGTGCCAGCAGCTCACTAAACTACGAGCAGTACTTC
CASSSLNYEQYF
>TRBV13|-|-|TRBJ2-2
TGTGCCAGCAGCCCACAGGGCCCCGGGGAGCTGTTTTTT
CASSPQGPGELFF
>TRBV28|TRBD1|once|TRBJ1-5
TGTGCCAGCAGCCTCGGGACAGGGTGGCCCCAGCATTTT
CASSLGTGWPQHF
>TRBV14|-|once|TRBJ1-6
TGTGCCAGCAGCCAAGACCGGAGGGCAAGCTCACCCCTCCACTTT
CASSQDRRASSPLHF
>TRBV11-3|TRBD1|-|TRBJ2-5
TGTGCCAGCAGCTCGGGACAGGGCTTGACGGAGACCCAGTACTTC
CASSSGQGLTETQYF
>TRBV5-4|-|-|TRBJ2-3
TGTGCCAGCAGCCCAAGGGGCAGGGTTGGAGATACGCAGTATTTT
CASSPRGRVGDTQYF
>TRBV6-1|-|-|TRBJ1-3
TGTGCCAGCAGTGAAGCTCCTGCGGGCTCTGGAAACACCATATATTTT
CASSEAPAGSGNTIYF
>TRBV29-1|-|-|TRBJ2-1
TGCAGCGTTATATCCACCATTACCAATGAGCAGTTCTTC
CSVISTITNEQFF
>TRBV4-3|TRBD1|once|TRBJ1-5
TGCGCCAGCAGCCCCGGGACAGGTAATCAGCCCCAGCATTTT
CASSPGTGNQPQHF
>TRBV2|TRBD2|-|TRBJ2-2
TGTGCCAGCGTGGGTCGCGGGGGGTTCACCGGGGAGCTGTTTTTT
CASVGRGGFTGELFF
>TRBV6-1|-|-|TRBJ2-5
TGTGCCAGCAGTGAGCCCGAGTACCAAGAGACCCAGTACTTC
CASSEPEYQETQYF
>TRBV25-1|-|-|TRBJ1-1
TGTGCCAGCAGTGACCGTAGGAACACTGAAGCTTTCTTT
CASSDRRNTEAFF
>TRBV6-5|TRBD1|-|TRBJ1-1
TGTGCCAGCAGTTCCGGGACAGGGGTCGCTTTCTTT
CASSSGTGVAFF